This T cell receptor beta chain originates from a study of blood T cells in healthy people across ages. CDR3 length equals 16 residues. V was cut by 4 bases and J by 0 bases, with 17 bases left in between. CDR1 DFQATT and CDR2 SNEGSKA come from the germline V gene (reference sequence). A second about 7 to 11 cycle PCR used barcoded and J-beta primers. TCRdb redid the calling of the 5' RACE reads with MiXCR, one entry per CDR3 protein. The table records approximately 580,000 distinct CDR3 sequences, about 25% of them present only once. Each donor supplied about 9.6 milliliters of peripheral blood. The same data also contributed to another study, on T cells of mothers and their children.

The sequence derives from a boy under 18 in good health. This chain joins TRBV20-1 and TRBJ2-3; possible D gene TRBD2, 6 bases. The sample comprised blood. The CDR3 protein is CSATPPSGVSTDTQYF. CDR3 DNA: TGCAGTGCTACCCCTCCTTCGGGGGTCAGCACAGATACGCAGTATTTT.